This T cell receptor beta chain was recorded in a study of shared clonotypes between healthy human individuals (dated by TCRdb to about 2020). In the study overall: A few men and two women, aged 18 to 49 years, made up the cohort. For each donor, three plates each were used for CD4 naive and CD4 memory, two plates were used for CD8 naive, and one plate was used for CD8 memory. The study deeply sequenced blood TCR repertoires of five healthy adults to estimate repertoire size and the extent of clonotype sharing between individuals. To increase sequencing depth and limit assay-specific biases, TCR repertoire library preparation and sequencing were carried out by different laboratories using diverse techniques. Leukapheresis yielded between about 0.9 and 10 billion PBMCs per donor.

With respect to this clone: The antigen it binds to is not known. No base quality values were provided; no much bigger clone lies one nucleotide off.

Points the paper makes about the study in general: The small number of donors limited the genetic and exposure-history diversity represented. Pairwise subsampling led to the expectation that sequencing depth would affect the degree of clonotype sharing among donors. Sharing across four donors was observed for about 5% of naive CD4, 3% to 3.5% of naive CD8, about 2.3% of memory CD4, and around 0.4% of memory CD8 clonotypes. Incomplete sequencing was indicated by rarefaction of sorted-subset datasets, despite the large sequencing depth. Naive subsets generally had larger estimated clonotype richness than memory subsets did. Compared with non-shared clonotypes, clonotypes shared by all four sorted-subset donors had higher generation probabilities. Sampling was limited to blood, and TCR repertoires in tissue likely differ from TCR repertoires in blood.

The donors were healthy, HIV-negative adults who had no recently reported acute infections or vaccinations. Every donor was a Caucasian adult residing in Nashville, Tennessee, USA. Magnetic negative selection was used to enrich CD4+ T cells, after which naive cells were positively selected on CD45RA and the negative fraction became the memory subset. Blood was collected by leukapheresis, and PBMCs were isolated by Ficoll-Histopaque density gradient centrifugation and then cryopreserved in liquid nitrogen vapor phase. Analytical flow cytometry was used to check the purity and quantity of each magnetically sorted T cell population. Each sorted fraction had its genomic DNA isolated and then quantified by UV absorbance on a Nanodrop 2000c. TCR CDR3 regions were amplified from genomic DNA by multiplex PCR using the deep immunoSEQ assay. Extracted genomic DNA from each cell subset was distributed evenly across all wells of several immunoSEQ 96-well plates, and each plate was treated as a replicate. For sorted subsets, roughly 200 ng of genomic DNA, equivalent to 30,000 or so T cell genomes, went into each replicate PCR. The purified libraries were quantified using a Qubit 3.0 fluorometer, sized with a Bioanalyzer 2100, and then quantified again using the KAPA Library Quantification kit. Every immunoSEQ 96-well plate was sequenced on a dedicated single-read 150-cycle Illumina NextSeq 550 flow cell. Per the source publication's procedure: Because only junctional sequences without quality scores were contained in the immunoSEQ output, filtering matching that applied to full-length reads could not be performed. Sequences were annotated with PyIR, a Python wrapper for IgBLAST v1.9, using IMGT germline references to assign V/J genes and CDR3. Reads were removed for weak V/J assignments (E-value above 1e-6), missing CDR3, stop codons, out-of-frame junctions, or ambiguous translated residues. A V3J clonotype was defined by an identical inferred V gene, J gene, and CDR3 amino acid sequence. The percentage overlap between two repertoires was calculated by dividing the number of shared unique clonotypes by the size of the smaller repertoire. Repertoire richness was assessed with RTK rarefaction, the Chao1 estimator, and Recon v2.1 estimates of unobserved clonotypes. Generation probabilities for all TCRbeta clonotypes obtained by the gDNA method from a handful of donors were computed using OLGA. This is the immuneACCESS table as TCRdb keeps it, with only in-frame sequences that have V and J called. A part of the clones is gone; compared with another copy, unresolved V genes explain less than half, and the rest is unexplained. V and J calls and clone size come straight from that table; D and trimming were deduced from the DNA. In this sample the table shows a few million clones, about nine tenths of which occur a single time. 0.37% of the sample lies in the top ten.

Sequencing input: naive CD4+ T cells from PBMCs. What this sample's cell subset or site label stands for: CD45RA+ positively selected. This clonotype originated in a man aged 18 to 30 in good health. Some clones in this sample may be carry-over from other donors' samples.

The DNA reads as follows: TGTGCCAGCAGTCTAGGGGACATCCGCGAGCAGTACTTC. It is translated as CASSLGDIREQYF. The V gene is TRBV28 and the J gene is TRBJ2-7; TRBD1 is possibly the D segment (6 matching bases). CDR3 length: 13 amino acids, cysteine to phenylalanine. Only CDR3 DNA is held: 39 bases, read in frame from base 1. The germline V gene supplies CDR1 MDHEN and CDR2 SYDVKM. V and J are truncated by 5 bases and 6 bases respectively, leaving an intervening sequence of 14 bases. With the rest looked up from the reference TRBV28 and TRBJ2-7 genes rather than sequenced, the full variable domain is DVKVTQSSRYLVKRTGEKVFLECVQDMDHENMFWYRQDPGLGLRLIYFSYDVKMKEKGDIPEGYSVSREKKERFSLILESASTNQTSMYLCASSLGDIREQYFGPGTRLTVT.